This T cell receptor (beta chain) was sequenced for a study of blood T cell repertoires in COVID-19. Study summary: Both acute and convalescent COVID-19 samples were obtained from the United States, Italy and Spain. In each case, the material was cDNA or gDNA derived from T cells, B-cell-depleted T cells, or PBMCs.

Per the original methods: Amplification with reference gene primers provided the estimates of nucleated cell counts. Assay: immunoSEQ multiplex PCR; the TCRdb copy retains only in-frame clones and omits some. The DNA was the basis for D and trimming; V, J and clone size are from that table. The sample holds approximately 200,000 clones; about 85% are singletons and the top ten take 1.1%. This clone was picked up a small number of times. Trimming took 3 bases from V and 11 from J, leaving 19 bases between them. Germline CDR1 and CDR2: WSHSY and SAAADI. The length of the CDR3 is 14 residues. Input material: peripheral blood. The chain carries TRBV10-2 and TRBJ1-1; perhaps TRBD1 as D (6 bases). This TCR derives from a man under 40 with acute or convalescent COVID-19. This CDR3 reads CASSDPSPQGDAFF. For the CDR3, the DNA is TGCGCCAGCAGTGATCCCTCACCACAGGGAGACGCTTTCTTT.